This paragraph reports one TCR beta chain. Its target is unknown. Other DNA sequences from this sample encode an identical CDR3 as well. This record comes from a study of beta chain features in type 1 diabetes. Overall study results and limits: TCRB CDR3 length was moderately but significantly reduced in all four CD4+ subsets of Type 1 diabetes patients. Overrepresentation of cells with high TCR expression could result from cDNA sequencing.

Trimming stripped 6 bases from V and 3 bases from J, with 11 bases between. This CDR3 contains 13 residues. Germline lookup yields CDR1 MDHEN and CDR2 SYDVKM. Naive, central memory, regulatory and stem cell-like memory cells within the CD4+ compartment were sorted using CD45RO/CCR7/CD25/CD127/CD95/CD27. TCRB transcripts that were expressed got sequenced, as all of the isolated RNA had been reverse transcribed. Average reads for naive, central memory and regulatory T cell samples were some 3.9 million. Here immunoSEQ multiplex PCR was the method, and the copy in TCRdb shows in-frame clones only, minus some. The data show 620,000 or so clones, roughly 15% seen once.

Sequencing was carried out using naive CD4+ T cells from blood. V is TRBV28 and J is TRBJ1-1, with a possible D match to TRBD1 (6 bases). The sequence derives from a man between 18 and 29 years old in good health. The CDR3 is CASSLRGDTEAFF. In DNA, the CDR3 is TGTGCCAGCAGCCTGAGGGGGGACACTGAAGCTTTCTTT.